Detailed here is one TCR beta chain. The target antigen is unknown. These data belong to a study of CD8 T cells in ankylosing spondylitis. Study-level findings and limits: Characteristic, it appeared, of ankylosing spondylitis blood was a TCR beta motif of several highly homologous variants. Reportedly, matched ankylosing spondylitis synovial fluid was significantly enriched for disease-linked clones.

Researchers built TCR beta libraries using quantitative 5'-RACE with molecular barcodes. TCRdb re-called the 5' RACE reads with MiXCR, one entry per CDR3 protein. The sample records around 100,000 distinct CDR3 sequences, less than 25% being singletons. Germline-derived CDR1 and CDR2 are DFQATT and SNEGSKA (reference sequence). V lost 3 bases to trimming and J lost 0 bases, with 9 bases between them. CDR3 length: 15 amino acids. The sequence derives from a male donor with ankylosing spondylitis. The rearrangement uses TRBV20-1 and TRBJ1-6, with D possibly TRBD1 on 6 matching bases. Sample: synovial fluid, either unsorted or a sorted T cell fraction (not recorded which). The CDR3 nucleotides read TGCAGTGCTAGTGTGGACAGCTCCTATAATTCACCCCTCCACTTT. It encodes CSASVDSSYNSPLHF.